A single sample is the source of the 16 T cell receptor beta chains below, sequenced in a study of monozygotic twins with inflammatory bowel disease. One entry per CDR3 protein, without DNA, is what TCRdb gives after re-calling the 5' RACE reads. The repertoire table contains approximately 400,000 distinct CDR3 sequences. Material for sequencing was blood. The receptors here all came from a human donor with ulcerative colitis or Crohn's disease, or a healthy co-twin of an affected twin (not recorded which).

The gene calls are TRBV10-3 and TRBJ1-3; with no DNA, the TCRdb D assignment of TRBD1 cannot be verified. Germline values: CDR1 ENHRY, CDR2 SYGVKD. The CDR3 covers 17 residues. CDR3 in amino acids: CAISESRPGANGNTIYF.

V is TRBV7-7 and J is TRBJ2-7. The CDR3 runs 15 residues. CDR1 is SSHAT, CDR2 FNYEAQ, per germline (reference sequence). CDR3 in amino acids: CASSLAPIGINEQYF.

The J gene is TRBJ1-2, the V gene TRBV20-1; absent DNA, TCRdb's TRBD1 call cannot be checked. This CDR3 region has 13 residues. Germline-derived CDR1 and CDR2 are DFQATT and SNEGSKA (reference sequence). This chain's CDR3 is CSAATGFNYGYTF.

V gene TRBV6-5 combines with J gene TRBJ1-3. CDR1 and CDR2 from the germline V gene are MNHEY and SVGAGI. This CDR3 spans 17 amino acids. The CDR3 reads CASSFHPRGGSGNTIYF.

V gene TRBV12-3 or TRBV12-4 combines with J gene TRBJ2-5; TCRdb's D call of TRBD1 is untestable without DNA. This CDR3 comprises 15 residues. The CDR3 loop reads CASSLTGVSRETQYF.

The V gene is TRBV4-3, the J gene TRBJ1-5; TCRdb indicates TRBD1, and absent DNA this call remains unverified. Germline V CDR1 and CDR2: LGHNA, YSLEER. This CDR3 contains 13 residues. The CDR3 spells CASSPRESQPQHF.

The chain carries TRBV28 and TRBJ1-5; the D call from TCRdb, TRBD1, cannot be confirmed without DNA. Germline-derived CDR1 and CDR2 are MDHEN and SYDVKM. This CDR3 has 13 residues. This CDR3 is CASSSGFRQPQHF.

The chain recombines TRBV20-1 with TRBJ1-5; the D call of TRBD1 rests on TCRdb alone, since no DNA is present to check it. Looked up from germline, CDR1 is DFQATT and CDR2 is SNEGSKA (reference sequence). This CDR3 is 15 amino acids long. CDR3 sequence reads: CSASLTGSLGQPQHF.

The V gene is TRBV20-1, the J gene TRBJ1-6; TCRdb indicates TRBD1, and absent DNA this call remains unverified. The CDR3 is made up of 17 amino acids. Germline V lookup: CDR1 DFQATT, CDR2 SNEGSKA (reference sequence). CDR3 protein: CSARARTDTLYNSPLHF.

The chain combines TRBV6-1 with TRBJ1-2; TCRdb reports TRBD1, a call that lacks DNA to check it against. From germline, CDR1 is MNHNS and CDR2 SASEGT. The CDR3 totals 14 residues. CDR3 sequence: CASGTGARSYGYTF.

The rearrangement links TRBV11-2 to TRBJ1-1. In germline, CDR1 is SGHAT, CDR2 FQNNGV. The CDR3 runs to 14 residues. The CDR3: CASSLVGLAGEAFF.

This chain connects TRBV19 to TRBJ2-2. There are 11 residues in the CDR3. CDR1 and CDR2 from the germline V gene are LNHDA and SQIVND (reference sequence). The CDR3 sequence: CASSMWGELFF.

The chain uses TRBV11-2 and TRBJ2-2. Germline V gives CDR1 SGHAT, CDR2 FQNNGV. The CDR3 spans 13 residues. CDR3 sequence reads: CASSFFADGELFF.

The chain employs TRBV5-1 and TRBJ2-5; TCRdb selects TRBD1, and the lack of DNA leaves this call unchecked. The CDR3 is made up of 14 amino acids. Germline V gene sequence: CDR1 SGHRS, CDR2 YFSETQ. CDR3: CASSSLGQIETQYF.

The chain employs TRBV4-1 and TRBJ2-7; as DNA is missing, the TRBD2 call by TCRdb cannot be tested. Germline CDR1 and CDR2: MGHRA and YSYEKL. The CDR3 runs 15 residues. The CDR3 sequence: CASSQAIAGVVEQYF.

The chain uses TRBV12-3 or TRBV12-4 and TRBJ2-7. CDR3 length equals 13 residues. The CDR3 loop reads CASSLLLSYEQYF.